This entry lists 10 T cell receptor beta chains sequenced from one sample in a study of memory CD8 T cells in hepatitis C reinfection. Time point denoted: late/post reinfection, 12 to 24 weeks after detection. TCR sequencing was done directly ex vivo on sorted cells, without expansion in vitro. Profiling relied on immunoSEQ multiplex PCR, and the TCRdb table lists in-frame clones only, not all of them. The table lists under 5,500 clones, 87% of them singletons. The source material was naive CD8+ T cells sorted from blood. The receptors were sampled from a man aged 50-60 years with hepatitis C virus infection.

This clone has only one observation. V usage is TRBV28 and J usage is TRBJ2-5; TRBD2 matches 15 bases. This CDR3 region has 17 residues. Germline lookup yields CDR1 MDHEN and CDR2 SYDVKM. The V and J ends lost 1 base and 5 bases, in that order; junction bases with no gene match: 5. The CDR3 sequence: CASSLSPGLAGGETQYF. DNA of the CDR3: TGTGCCAGCAGTTTATCGCCGGGACTAGCGGGAGGTGAGACCCAGTACTTC.

The rearrangement joins TRBV19 to TRBJ2-1, with 11 bases fitting TRBD2. After removal of 5 bases from V and 4 bases from J, the junction contained 4 bases not matched to a gene. Germline CDR1 reads LNHDA; CDR2 reads SQIVND (reference sequence). This CDR3 has 15 residues. CDR3 in DNA: TGTGCCAGTAGTGGGGGACTAGCGGAATACAATGAGCAGTTCTTC. This sequence encodes CASSGGLAEYNEQFF.

The chain employs TRBV5-1 and TRBJ2-7; 8 positions agree with TRBD2. The CDR3 consists of 14 residues. Germline trimming cut 0 bases from V and 6 bases from J; bases unmatched to any gene: 5. Germline assignment: CDR1 SGHRS and CDR2 YFSETQ. For the CDR3, the DNA is TGCGCCAGCAGCTTGGCGGGAGGGGAGGGCGAGCAGTACTTC. It yields the protein CASSLAGGEGEQYF. Full variable domain (missing parts from reference TRBV5-1 and TRBJ2-7): KAGVTQTPRYLIKTRGQQVTLSCSPISGHRSVSWYQQTPGQGLQFLFEYFSETQRNKGNFPGRFSGRQFSNSRSEMNVSTLELGDSALYLCASSLAGGEGEQYFGPGTRLTVT.

V gene TRBV27 combines with J gene TRBJ2-5, with D perhaps TRBD1 (7 bases). The CDR3 runs 13 residues. V was pared by 10 bases and J by 2 bases, with 14 bases between. Germline loops: CDR1 MNHEY, CDR2 SMNVEV (reference sequence). The CDR3 here is CATAGQSQETQYF. The CDR3 DNA is TGTGCCACCGCGGGACAGTCACAAGAGACCCAGTACTTC.

The chain is built from TRBV28 and TRBJ2-1; 9 nucleotides line up with TRBD2. The germline V gene has CDR1 MDHEN and CDR2 SYDVKM. With 6 bases clipped from V and 2 bases from J, the junction kept 23 bases outside the gene matches. The CDR3 has 21 amino acids. The CDR3: CASSSILRGASGEVTYNEQFF. The CDR3, as DNA: TGTGCCAGCAGCTCTATCTTAAGGGGGGCTAGCGGGGAAGTGACCTACAATGAGCAGTTCTTC.

The J gene is TRBJ1-1, the V gene TRBV15; 9 nucleotides align to TRBD1. V shed 4 bases, J shed 6 bases, and the junction held 9 bases outside the gene matches. The CDR3 consists of 15 residues. Germline CDR1 LNHNV, CDR2 YYDKDF (reference sequence). CDR3 bases: TGTGCCACCAGCATCTCACAGGGGGCAGGCGCTGAAGCTTTCTTT. Amino acids: CATSISQGAGAEAFF.

The gene calls are TRBV10-3 and TRBJ2-5; TRBD2 might be the D (6 bases). This CDR3 spans 14 amino acids. Germline V gene sequence: CDR1 ENHRY, CDR2 SYGVKD. The ends were cut back, 0 bases at V and 4 bases at J, with 9 bases in the middle. The CDR3 reads CAISESREVETQYF. The CDR3 bases are TGTGCCATCAGTGAGTCGAGGGAGGTAGAGACCCAGTACTTC.

This CDR3 is CASITGGGAVTAFF. As DNA, the CDR3 is TGTGCCAGCATTACTGGAGGGGGCGCGGTCACCGCTTTCTTT. The chain combines TRBV7-9 with TRBJ1-1; TRBD1 agrees at 7 bases. The CDR3 spans 14 residues. Germline V gene lookup returns CDR1 SEHNR and CDR2 FQNEAQ (reference sequence). Trimming at V came to 7 bases and at J to 11 bases, leaving 16 bases not matched to a gene.

As to this clone: Distinct nucleotide sequences in the sample also encode this CDR3. This chain uses TRBV7-2 with TRBJ2-7; TRBD1 matches 11 bases. There are 15 residues in the CDR3. V was clipped by 10 bases and J by 4 bases; unmatched bases: 12. The germline V gene has CDR1 SGHTA and CDR2 FQGNSA. The CDR3 bases are TGTGCCACCGGCCACACGGGACAGGGGGGTTACGAGCAGTACTTC. Protein: CATGHTGQGGYEQYF.

The J gene is TRBJ2-1, the V gene TRBV19, with TRBD2 identical over 8 bases. Germline V gene lookup returns CDR1 LNHDA and CDR2 SQIVND (reference sequence). After removal of 10 bases from V and 4 bases from J, the junction contained 9 bases not matched to a gene. The CDR3 loop spans 14 amino acids. The CDR3 region has the DNA TGTGCCACCACTAGCGGAGTGGGGTACAATGAGCAGTTCTTC. It translates to CATTSGVGYNEQFF.